Presented here are 9 T cell receptor beta chains from one specimen sequenced in a study of T-cell reconstitution after alpha-beta-depleted transplantation in children. Library preparation (for TCRbeta) was performed with unique molecular identifiers. TCRdb processed the PCR reads anew with MiXCR; each CDR3 protein has one entry. Of about 110,000 distinct CDR3 sequences in the sample, around 6.4% were seen once. Material: PBMCs, mostly from graft donor cells, obtained 360 days after TCRalphabeta/CD19-depleted stem cell transplant. Every receptor here comes from a male patient between 2 and 10 years old who had a stem cell transplant for acute lymphoblastic leukemia, so the T cells may come from the graft donor.

This clonotype was seen at least ten times. The chain recombines TRBV5-1 with TRBJ2-7; no firm D call. Per germline, CDR1 SGHRS and CDR2 YFSETQ. CDR3 size: 13 residues. With 0 bases removed from V and 3 bases from J, the gap between germline ends came to 7 bases. The CDR3 nucleotides read TGCGCCAGCAGCTTGGATCCTAGCTACGAGCAGTACTTC. Translated: CASSLDPSYEQYF.

This clonotype was seen only a few times. The chain has TRBV6-2 or TRBV6-3 and TRBJ2-1; no clear D. CDR3 size: 16 residues. V lost 4 bases and J lost 4, with 17 bases in between. Per germline, CDR1 MNHEY and CDR2 SVGEGT. In DNA, the CDR3 is TGTGCCAGCAGTTCTTCAAGGCCCGCCACGTACAATGAGCAGTTCTTC. It codes for CASSSSRPATYNEQFF.

This clonotype was counted a few times. V usage is TRBV29-1 and J usage is TRBJ1-3, with D perhaps TRBD1 (5 bases). CDR3 length equals 13 residues. Germline assignment: CDR1 SQVTM and CDR2 ANQGSEA. V lost 4 bases to trimming and J lost 1 base, with 8 bases between them. DNA of the CDR3: TGCAGCGTTGGTGGGGGGTCTGGAAACACCATATATTTT. Amino acid sequence: CSVGGGSGNTIYF. Filled out from reference TRBV29-1 and TRBJ1-3, the complete variable domain reads SAVISQKPSRDICQRGTSLTIQCQVDSQVTMMFWYRQQPGQSLTLIATANQGSEATYESGFVIDKFPISRPNLTFSTLTVSNMSPEDSSIYLCSVGGGSGNTIYFGEGSWLTVV.

There are many counts of this clonotype. The rearrangement links TRBV29-1 to TRBJ2-5, with TRBD1 as a possible D gene (6 bases). Looked up from germline, CDR1 is SQVTM and CDR2 is ANQGSEA. The CDR3 sequence is 11 residues long. V shed 7 bases and J shed 4 bases, with 10 bases lying between them. The CDR3 region is CSEGVGETQYF. The CDR3 DNA follows: TGCAGCGAGGGGGTCGGAGAGACCCAGTACTTC.

This clonotype has just a few counts. J is TRBJ2-5 and V is TRBV7-9; 15 bases fit TRBD2. Unmatched junction bases numbered 8, after V lost 6 bases and J lost 9 bases. The CDR3 length is 15 residues. The germline V gene encodes CDR1 SEHNR and CDR2 FQNEAQ (reference sequence). CDR3 sequence reads: CASSFGLAGGWAQYF. CDR3 nucleotide sequence: TGTGCCAGCAGTTTTGGACTAGCGGGAGGGTGGGCCCAGTACTTC.

Ten or more counts support this clonotype. This CDR3 is CASSTYGGAVNTGELFF. CDR3 bases: TGTGCCAGCAGCACATACGGGGGGGCGGTAAACACCGGGGAGCTGTTTTTT. The chain employs TRBV9 and TRBJ2-2; 8 bases match TRBD2. The CDR3 length is 17 residues. The V and J ends lost 4 bases and 2 bases, in that order; junction bases with no gene match: 10. Germline V lookup: CDR1 SGDLS, CDR2 YYNGEE.

In this sample, this clonotype turned up a few times. The chain employs TRBV5-5 and TRBJ2-1, with no clear D. The CDR3 is made up of 12 amino acids. The germline V and J ends were trimmed by 5 bases and 8 bases, with 11 bases remaining between them. The germline V gene has CDR1 SGHKS and CDR2 YYEKEE (reference sequence). The CDR3 spells CASSWVSDEQFF. CDR3 nucleotide sequence: TGTGCCAGCAGTTGGGTCTCGGATGAGCAGTTCTTC.

This clonotype was counted many times. The chain links TRBV27 to TRBJ2-2; 8 bases fit TRBD2. V lost 2 bases to trimming and J lost 6 bases; unmatched junction nucleotides: 2. CDR1 MNHEY and CDR2 SMNVEV come from the germline V gene (reference sequence). The CDR3 covers 14 residues. The CDR3 reads CASSLEAGAGELFF. The CDR3 DNA follows: TGTGCCAGCAGTTTAGAAGCGGGAGCCGGGGAGCTGTTTTTT.

This clonotype was observed at least ten times. The chain couples TRBV4-2 to TRBJ2-2; D is unresolved. Germline assignment: CDR1 LGHNA and CDR2 YNFKEQ. CDR3 length: 15 residues. Trimming took 3 bases from V and 1 from J, leaving 9 bases between them. For the CDR3, the DNA is TGTGCCAGCAGCCATAGCTTGGTGAACACCGGGGAGCTGTTTTTT. The encoded protein is CASSHSLVNTGELFF.